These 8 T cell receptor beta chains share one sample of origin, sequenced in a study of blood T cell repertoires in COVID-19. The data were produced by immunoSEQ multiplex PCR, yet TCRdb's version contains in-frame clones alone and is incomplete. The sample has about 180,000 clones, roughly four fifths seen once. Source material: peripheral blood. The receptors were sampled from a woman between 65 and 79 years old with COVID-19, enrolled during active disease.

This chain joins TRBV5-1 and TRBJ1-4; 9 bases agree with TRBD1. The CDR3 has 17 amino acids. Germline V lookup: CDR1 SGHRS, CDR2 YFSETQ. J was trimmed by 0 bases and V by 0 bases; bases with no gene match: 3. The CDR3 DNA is TGCGCCAGCAGCTTGGGGGACAGGGTTGCAACTAATGAAAAACTGTTTTTT. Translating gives CASSLGDRVATNEKLFF.

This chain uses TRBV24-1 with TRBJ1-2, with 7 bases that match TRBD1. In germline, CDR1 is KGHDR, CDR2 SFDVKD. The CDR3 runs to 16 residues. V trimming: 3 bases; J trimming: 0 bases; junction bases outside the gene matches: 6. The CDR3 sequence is CATSDHPGTANYGYTF. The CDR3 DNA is TGTGCCACCAGTGATCATCCCGGGACAGCTAACTATGGCTACACCTTC.

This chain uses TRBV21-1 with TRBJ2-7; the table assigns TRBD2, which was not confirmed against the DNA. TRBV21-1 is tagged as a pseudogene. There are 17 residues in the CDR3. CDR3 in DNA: TGTGCCAGCAGCAAAGGCTCCGTACTAGCGGGAGTCGACGAGCAGTACTTC. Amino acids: CASSKGSVLAGVDEQYF.

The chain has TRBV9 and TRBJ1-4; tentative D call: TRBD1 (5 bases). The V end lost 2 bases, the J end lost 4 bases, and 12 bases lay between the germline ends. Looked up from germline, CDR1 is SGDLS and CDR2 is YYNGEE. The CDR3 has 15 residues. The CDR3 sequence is CASSVGPGDNEKLFF. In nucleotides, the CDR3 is TGTGCCAGCAGCGTGGGACCGGGGGATAATGAAAAACTGTTTTTT.

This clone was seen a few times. CDR3 nucleotides: TGTGCCACCAGCAGAGATAGGAGAGAGACCCAGTACTTC. It is translated as CATSRDRRETQYF. The chain carries TRBV15 and TRBJ2-5; D gene ambiguous. This CDR3 spans 13 amino acids. V was shortened by 0 bases and J by 4 bases, with 6 bases between the two germline ends. Germline CDR1 LNHNV, CDR2 YYDKDF (reference sequence).

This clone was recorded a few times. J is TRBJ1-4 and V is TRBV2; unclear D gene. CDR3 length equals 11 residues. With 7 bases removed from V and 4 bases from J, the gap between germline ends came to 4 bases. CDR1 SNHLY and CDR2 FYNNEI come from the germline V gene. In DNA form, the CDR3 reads TGTGCCAGCACCTATAATGAAAAACTGTTTTTT. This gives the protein CASTYNEKLFF.

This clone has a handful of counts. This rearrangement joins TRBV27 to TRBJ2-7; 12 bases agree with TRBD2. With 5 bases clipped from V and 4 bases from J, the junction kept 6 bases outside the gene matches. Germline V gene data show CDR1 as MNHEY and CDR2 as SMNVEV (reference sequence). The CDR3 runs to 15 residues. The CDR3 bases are TGTGCCAGCAGTCCCCGACTAGCGGGAGCTTACGAGCAGTACTTC. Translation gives CASSPRLAGAYEQYF.

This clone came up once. CDR3 bases: TGTGCCTGGAGTCCCAGTGGCTTACTAGCACAGCAGTACTTC. Translated: CAWSPSGLLAQQYF. V usage is TRBV30 and J usage is TRBJ2-7; the D gene is possibly TRBD2 (6 bases). This CDR3 is built from 14 residues. The germline V gene encodes CDR1 GTSNPN and CDR2 SVGIG (reference sequence). Trimming left V 2 bases short and J 8 bases short, with 19 bases between.